This entry is about one TCR beta chain. The repertoire was sequenced with immunoSEQ multiplex PCR; TCRdb's copy has only in-frame clones and lacks some. Of more than 80,000 clones listed, about 89% are singletons. The data originate from a study of OX40 agonist ivuxolimab in advanced cancers. Overall study context: Every 2 weeks, patients received ivuxolimab intravenously, dosed at 0.01 to 10 mg/kg.

This sequence was found in an adult with an advanced solid tumor such as melanoma, head and neck, liver or kidney cancer. The starting material was CD4+ or CD8+ T cells sorted from blood, obtained in a trial of the OX40 agonist ivuxolimab.

The DNA for the CDR3 is TGTGCCAGCTCACCGACTCAGCGGGAGGGCCTAAATGAGCAGTTCTTC. This sequence encodes CASSPTQREGLNEQFF. V gene TRBV18 combines with J gene TRBJ2-1, with 10 bases identical to TRBD2. CDR1 and CDR2 from the germline V gene are KGHSH and LQKENI. CDR3 length: 16 amino acids. The V segment lost 3 bases and the J segment 7 bases; nucleotides outside the gene matches: 9.